This T cell receptor (beta chain) stems from a study of control samples from healthy donors and cancer patients. Clones were read by immunoSEQ multiplex PCR, and TCRdb kept only the in-frame ones, dropping some. This sample has about 140,000 clones, with around 94% found just once. This CDR3 contains 13 residues. The V gene's germline CDR1 is SGHRS and CDR2 YFSETQ. The V end lost 4 bases, the J end lost 5 bases, and 11 bases lay between the germline ends. The sequenced material came from blood. The gene calls are TRBV5-1 and TRBJ2-3; D possibly uses TRBD1 or TRBD2 (5 bases each). This clonotype was obtained from a man between 35 and 55 years old in good health. For the CDR3, the DNA is TGCGCCAGCAGCCTGGGGGACGGAGATACGCAGTATTTT. This codes for CASSLGDGDTQYF.